This T cell receptor (beta chain) was found in a study of blood T cell repertoires in COVID-19. With 5 bases clipped from V and 8 bases from J, the junction kept 11 bases outside the gene matches. This CDR3 has 14 residues. Looked up from germline, CDR1 is LNHDA and CDR2 is SQIVND (reference sequence). Some clones are missing from TCRdb's copy, which holds only in-frame ones; the method was immunoSEQ multiplex PCR. The table lists roughly 200,000 clones, over 70% of them singletons, with roughly 27% in the top ten. J is TRBJ1-2 and V is TRBV19, with TRBD1 matching 7 bases. The sequencing input was peripheral blood. The source of this sequence is a man aged 35-49 years with acute or convalescent COVID-19. The CDR3 region has the DNA TGTGCCAGTAGTCCCCTCGGGACAGCCATCGGCTACACCTTC. Protein: CASSPLGTAIGYTF. The variable domain in full, completed from reference TRBV19 and TRBJ1-2, reads DGGITQSPKYLFRKEGQNVTLSCEQNLNHDAMYWYRQDPGQGLRLIYYSQIVNDFQKGDIAEGYSVSREKKESFPLTVTSAQKNPTAFYLCASSPLGTAIGYTFGSGTRLTVV.